What follows are 10 T cell receptor beta chains derived from one specimen sequenced in a study of T cells in Graves' hyperthyroidism and ophthalmopathy. From RNA transcripts, TCR beta CDR3 regions were amplified. The HTBI primer set drove a first-round RT-PCR of the TCR CDR3. MiXCR was run by TCRdb on the multiplex PCR reads, yielding one entry per CDR3 protein. The table has about 480,000 distinct CDR3 sequences, approximately 15% seen once. The specimen sequenced was blood. These receptors were obtained from a woman aged 18 to 35 with Graves' hyperthyroidism.

This clonotype has at least ten counts. The chain joins TRBV29-1 to TRBJ1-1; D may be TRBD1 (5 bases). Germline CDR1 and CDR2: SQVTM and ANQGSEA. The CDR3 is made up of 12 amino acids. V lost 7 bases to trimming and J lost 8 bases, with 17 bases between them. The CDR3 nucleotides are TGCAGCGCCCGGGATGGGGCAGGGGAAGCTTTCTTT. It encodes CSARDGAGEAFF.

The genes are TRBV7-9 and TRBJ2-7; 13 bases fit TRBD2. Germline CDR1 and CDR2: SEHNR and FQNEAQ (reference sequence). The junction had 7 bases not matched to a gene; V was cut back by 5 bases and J by 6 bases. The CDR3 spans 15 residues. CDR3: CASSPGTSGTFEQYV. The DNA for the CDR3 is TGTGCCAGCAGCCCCGGGACTAGCGGGACTTTCGAGCAGTACGTC.

This clonotype came up many times. The chain is built from TRBV5-1 and TRBJ1-2; 12 bases agree with TRBD1. The CDR3 loop spans 15 amino acids. V was clipped by 5 bases and J by 7 bases; unmatched bases: 9. The germline V gene has CDR1 SGHRS and CDR2 YFSETQ. The CDR3 sequence: CASRPGTGGVSGYTF. The CDR3 DNA follows: TGCGCCAGCAGACCCGGGACAGGGGGCGTGAGTGGCTACACCTTC.

This clonotype was seen ten or more times. The rearrangement links TRBV6-6 to TRBJ2-1; D might be TRBD2 (5 bases). CDR3 length: 15 amino acids. Germline CDR1 MNHNY, CDR2 SVGAGI (reference sequence). V was shortened by 0 bases and J by 2 bases, with 8 bases between the two germline ends. The CDR3 spells CASSYSKRPYNEQFF. The CDR3 nucleotides read TGTGCCAGCAGTTACTCTAAGCGGCCCTACAATGAGCAGTTCTTC.

This clonotype was seen at least ten times. The V call is TRBV29-1, the J call TRBJ2-1; no clear D gene. CDR1 is SQVTM, CDR2 ANQGSEA, per germline. V was shortened by 3 bases and J by 4 bases, with 16 bases between the two germline ends. There are 15 residues in the CDR3. The CDR3 nucleotides read TGCAGCGTTGACAGAAGGGCGGTAGCTTACAATGAGCAGTTCTTC. Amino acid sequence: CSVDRRAVAYNEQFF.

This clonotype was counted between two and nine times. V gene TRBV7-7 combines with J gene TRBJ2-6; the D gene is possibly TRBD1 (5 bases). Per germline, CDR1 SSHAT and CDR2 FNYEAQ (reference sequence). V was shortened by 5 bases and J by 0 bases, with 26 bases between the two germline ends. The CDR3 length is 21 residues. CDR3 nucleotide sequence: TGTGCCAGCAGCCCAGCTACAGGTTTCGTGGGTTCCACCTCTGGGGCCAACGTCCTGACTTTC. Amino acid sequence: CASSPATGFVGSTSGANVLTF.

V usage is TRBV4-1 and J usage is TRBJ2-2; D not certain. Deletions cut 1 base from V and 1 base from J, with 10 bases between. The CDR3 is made up of 16 amino acids. Germline CDR1 is MGHRA and CDR2 is YSYEKL. CDR3 DNA: TGCGCCAGCAGCCAAGTTACTCTCAGGAACACCGGGGAGCTGTTTTTT. Encoded protein: CASSQVTLRNTGELFF.

The chain links TRBV6-1 to TRBJ1-3; the D gene is possibly TRBD1 (5 bases). Looked up from germline, CDR1 is MNHNS and CDR2 is SASEGT. The V end lost 7 bases, the J end lost 1 base, and 8 bases lay between the germline ends. This CDR3 comprises 13 residues. The CDR3 bases are TGTGCCAGCACTGACAGTTCTGGAAACACCATATATTTT. Translating it yields CASTDSSGNTIYF.

This clonotype was seen only a few times. The chain carries TRBV12-3 or TRBV12-4 and TRBJ1-2; tentative D call: TRBD1 (5 bases). This CDR3 comprises 13 residues. V lost 9 bases to trimming and J lost 6 bases, with 17 bases between them. The CDR3 nucleotides read TGTGCCAGTAGGGGTCCAGGCGATCATGGCTACACCTTC. It is translated as CASRGPGDHGYTF.

The V call is TRBV9, the J call TRBJ2-1; a weak D match, TRBD1 (5 bases). CDR3 length equals 12 residues. Germline CDR1 reads SGDLS; CDR2 reads YYNGEE. Trimming left V 0 bases short and J 10 bases short, with 8 bases between. CDR3 nucleotide sequence: TGTGCCAGCAGCGTAGGAAAGGGGGAGCAGTTCTTC. This codes for CASSVGKGEQFF.